Listed here are 32 T cell receptor beta chains from one sample, sequenced in a study of OX40 agonist ivuxolimab in advanced cancers. The library was made by the immunoSEQ multiplex PCR assay. This immuneACCESS table, as held by TCRdb, lists in-frame sequences with V and J called but not all clones. Of the missing ones, under half trace to an unresolved V gene in checked studies; the others have no known cause. A total of tens of thousands of clones appear in this sample, 75% to 90% of them only once. The ten largest clones represent 1.3% of the sample. Sequenced here: CD4+ or CD8+ T cells sorted from blood, sampled in a trial of the OX40 agonist ivuxolimab. The receptor set was obtained from an adult with an advanced solid tumor such as melanoma, head and neck, liver or kidney cancer.

The gene calls are TRBV7-9 and TRBJ2-5; a possible D gene is TRBD1 (6 bases). Gene TRBJ2-7 matches the end of the DNA better, so the J call may be wrong. The CDR3 has 13 amino acids. Germline V gene data show CDR1 as SEHNR and CDR2 as FQNEAQ (reference sequence). The CDR3 DNA reads TGTGCCAGCAGCACCCGACAGGATCCCGAGCAGTACTTC. It translates to CASSTRQDPEQYF.

The rearrangement uses TRBV10-1 and TRBJ1-2; 8 bases fit TRBD1. With V trimmed by 5 bases and J by 6 bases, 5 bases remained unmatched. This CDR3 comprises 13 residues. Germline V gene lookup returns CDR1 WNHNN and CDR2 SYGVQD (reference sequence). DNA for the CDR3: TGCGCCAGCAGTAGCGGACAGGGCGATGGCTACACCTTC. This encodes CASSSGQGDGYTF.

The gene calls are TRBV6-1 and TRBJ1-1; 7 bases line up with TRBD1. The CDR3 sequence is 14 residues long. V lost 6 bases and J lost 1; bases outside the gene matches: 5. The germline V gene has CDR1 MNHNS and CDR2 SASEGT. In nucleotides, the CDR3 is TGTGCCAGCAGAAGGGACAGCTGGAACACTGAAGCTTTCTTT. Amino acids: CASRRDSWNTEAFF.

This chain links TRBV29-1 with TRBJ2-1; TRBD2 aligns across 11 bases. Germline V CDR1 and CDR2: SQVTM, ANQGSEA. The CDR3 has 16 residues. The ends lost 6 bases at V and 9 bases at J; junction bases unmatched: 16. CDR3: CSVSNPGLAVRAEQFF. Written as DNA, the CDR3 is TGCAGCGTCTCAAACCCGGGACTAGCGGTCAGGGCTGAGCAGTTCTTC.

The chain combines TRBV18 with TRBJ2-3; the D gene is possibly TRBD2 (6 bases). The V end was cut by 3 bases, the J end by 10 bases, with 14 bases between. Germline lookup yields CDR1 KGHSH and CDR2 LQKENI. The CDR3 loop spans 13 amino acids. The CDR3 spells CASSPRSGRSQYF. The DNA for the CDR3 is TGTGCCAGCTCACCGCGCTCAGGGAGGTCGCAGTATTTT.

This sequence joins TRBV6-1 and TRBJ2-5, with 8 bases aligning to TRBD1. V shed 7 bases, J shed 4 bases, and the junction held 11 bases outside the gene matches. Germline CDR1 reads MNHNS; CDR2 reads SASEGT. The length of the CDR3 is 15 residues. The CDR3 region has the DNA TGTGCCAGCAACTCTCAGGCAGGGGGCATAGAGACCCAGTACTTC. It translates to CASNSQAGGIETQYF.

This sequence joins TRBV6-6 and TRBJ2-7; D might be TRBD1 or TRBD2, each matching 7 bases. Germline V gives CDR1 MNHNY, CDR2 SVGAGI (reference sequence). The CDR3 has 14 amino acids. V was cut by 6 bases and J by 1 base, with 13 bases left in between. The CDR3 sequence is CASRAGGASYEQYF. In nucleotides, the CDR3 is TGTGCCAGCAGGGCAGGGGGGGCTTCCTACGAGCAGTACTTC.

About this clone: The junction departs from the called germline gene at one end, perhaps through a read error. This chain connects TRBV7-2 to TRBJ2-2; D gene ambiguous. CDR3 length: 12 amino acids. CDR1 is SGHTA and CDR2 is FQGNSA in the germline V gene. Here the CDR3 DNA reads TGTGCCAGCAGCCCTGACACCCGGGAGCTGTTTTTT. The encoded protein is CASSPDTRELFF.

This clone was counted between two and nine times. This rearrangement joins TRBV5-1 to TRBJ2-2; D gene unclear. V was pared by 0 bases and J by 6 bases, with 0 bases between. The length of the CDR3 is 11 residues. The V gene's germline CDR1 is SGHRS and CDR2 YFSETQ. CDR3 nucleotide sequence: TGCGCCAGCAGCTTGGCCGGGGAGCTGTTTTTT. It encodes CASSLAGELFF.

This chain uses TRBV7-9 with TRBJ2-1; 7 bases agree with TRBD1. CDR1 is SEHNR and CDR2 is FQNEAQ in the germline V gene (reference sequence). Trimming at V came to 5 bases and at J to 10 bases, leaving 8 bases not matched to a gene. The CDR3 is 13 amino acids. The CDR3 DNA follows: TGTGCCAGCAGCGTAGGGACAGCTGGCGAGCAGTTCTTC. This codes for CASSVGTAGEQFF.

The chain recombines TRBV25-1 with TRBJ2-1, with 9 bases matching TRBD2. Germline trimming cut 4 bases from V and 6 bases from J; bases unmatched to any gene: 13. This CDR3 is 17 amino acids long. Germline V gives CDR1 MGHDK, CDR2 SYGVNS. The CDR3 here is CASSGGPPGLATNEQFF. For the CDR3, the DNA is TGTGCCAGCAGTGGCGGACCCCCGGGACTAGCTACCAATGAGCAGTTCTTC. Filled out from reference TRBV25-1 and TRBJ2-1, the complete variable domain reads EADIYQTPRYLVIGTGKKITLECSQTMGHDKMYWYQQDPGMELHLIHYSYGVNSTEKGDLSSESTVSRIRTEHFPLTLESARPSHTSQYLCASSGGPPGLATNEQFFGPGTRLTVL.

The rearrangement joins TRBV7-8 to TRBJ1-4; D not certain. The V and J ends lost 5 bases and 4 bases respectively, with 5 bases between them. Germline V gives CDR1 SGHVS, CDR2 FQNEAQ. This CDR3 has 12 residues. The CDR3 loop reads CASSRLNEKLFF. In nucleotides, the CDR3 is TGTGCCAGCAGCCGACTTAATGAAAAACTGTTTTTT.

This chain links TRBV6-6 with TRBJ2-1, with unresolved D. The CDR3 totals 12 residues. V lost 2 bases to trimming and J lost 5 bases, with 4 bases between them. Per the germline V gene, CDR1 is MNHNY and CDR2 is SVGAGI (reference sequence). CDR3 nucleotides: TGTGCCAGCAGTTACGCAAACAATGAGCAGTTCTTC. This encodes CASSYANNEQFF.

V is TRBV30 and J is TRBJ1-1; D call uncertain. V dropped 3 bases and J dropped 0 bases, with 8 bases sitting between them. Per germline, CDR1 GTSNPN and CDR2 SVGIG (reference sequence). This CDR3 is 13 amino acids long. The CDR3 sequence is CAWSSYLNTEAFF. The DNA for the CDR3 is TGTGCCTGGAGCTCATACTTGAACACTGAAGCTTTCTTT.

The V call is TRBV7-9, the J call TRBJ1-2; D not certain. The CDR3 sequence is 16 residues long. Trimming left V 4 bases short and J 2 bases short, with 17 bases between. CDR1 and CDR2 (germline): SEHNR, FQNEAQ (reference sequence). The CDR3 nucleotides read TGTGCCAGCAGCTCGGTGGGTACGGCCGCAAACTATGGCTACACCTTC. Amino acids: CASSSVGTAANYGYTF.

The chain combines TRBV15 with TRBJ2-1; TRBD2 matches 12 bases. The ends lost 6 bases at V and 10 bases at J; junction bases unmatched: 7. This CDR3 contains 14 residues. The germline gives CDR1 LNHNV, CDR2 YYDKDF (reference sequence). The CDR3 is CATSLAGGLGEQFF. The CDR3 DNA sequence: TGTGCCACCAGTCTAGCGGGGGGGCTAGGGGAGCAGTTCTTC.

This clone appeared a few times. The V gene is TRBV5-1, the J gene TRBJ1-3; 9 nucleotides line up with TRBD1. Germline values: CDR1 SGHRS, CDR2 YFSETQ. This CDR3 is 14 amino acids long. V dropped 4 bases and J dropped 2; count of bases not matched to a gene: 1. CDR3 sequence: CASSRDRAGNTIYF. The CDR3 nucleotides are TGCGCCAGCAGCCGGGACAGGGCTGGAAACACCATATATTTT.

The chain has TRBV18 and TRBJ2-7; 7 nucleotides align to TRBD1. The CDR3 consists of 13 residues. With V trimmed by 4 bases and J by 3 bases, 3 bases remained unmatched. Per germline, CDR1 KGHSH and CDR2 LQKENI. CDR3 residues: CASSLGTDYEQYF. Written as DNA, the CDR3 is TGTGCCAGCTCACTGGGGACAGACTACGAGCAGTACTTC. The full variable domain, in which reference TRBV18 and TRBJ2-7 provide the parts outside the CDR3, is NAGVMQNPRHLVRRRGQEARLRCSPMKGHSHVYWYRQLPEEGLKFMVYLQKENIIDESGMPKERFSAEFPKEGPSILRIQQVVRGDSAAYFCASSLGTDYEQYFGPGTRLTVT.

The V call is TRBV5-1, the J call TRBJ2-2; 11 bases align to TRBD1. The V and J ends lost 4 bases and 6 bases, in that order; junction bases with no gene match: 5. Germline loops: CDR1 SGHRS, CDR2 YFSETQ. This CDR3 is built from 15 residues. CDR3 loop: CASSIGQGAAGELFF. Written as DNA, the CDR3 is TGCGCCAGCAGCATTGGACAGGGGGCAGCCGGGGAGCTGTTTTTT.

The rearrangement uses TRBV7-9 and TRBJ2-3; 12 bases map to TRBD2. J lost 6 bases, V lost 4 bases, and 11 bases had no gene match. Germline-derived CDR1 and CDR2 are SEHNR and FQNEAQ (reference sequence). This CDR3 has 17 amino acids. CDR3 sequence reads: CASSSRGASGRADTQYF. CDR3 in DNA: TGTGCCAGCAGCTCCCGGGGGGCTAGCGGGAGGGCGGATACGCAGTATTTT.

V and J are TRBV9 and TRBJ2-1, with a possible D match to TRBD2 (6 bases). Germline V gene sequence: CDR1 SGDLS, CDR2 YYNGEE. The CDR3 loop spans 14 amino acids. Trimming cost V 0 bases and J 4 bases, with 8 bases left between them. CDR3 protein: CASSVGAGYNEQFF. CDR3 sequence (DNA): TGTGCCAGCAGCGTAGGGGCGGGGTACAATGAGCAGTTCTTC.

The genes are TRBV30 and TRBJ1-2, with D maybe TRBD1 (6 bases). There are 15 residues in the CDR3. CDR1 and CDR2 from the germline V gene are GTSNPN and SVGIG (reference sequence). Trimming pared 3 bases from V and 4 bases from J, leaving 18 bases between. The CDR3 protein is CAWRGQGVKGYGYTF. CDR3 nucleotides: TGTGCCTGGAGGGGACAAGGGGTGAAAGGCTATGGCTACACCTTC.

CDR3: CASRRLRETGELFF. CDR3 sequence (DNA): TGTGCCAGCAGAAGGTTGCGGGAGACCGGGGAGCTGTTTTTT. The chain combines TRBV27 with TRBJ2-2; TRBD2 matches 7 bases. Germline V gene sequence: CDR1 MNHEY, CDR2 SMNVEV (reference sequence). With 6 bases clipped from V and 5 bases from J, the junction kept 6 bases outside the gene matches. The CDR3 totals 14 residues.

This clone was seen ten or more times. The V gene is TRBV10-3, the J gene TRBJ2-7; 15 nucleotides line up with TRBD2. The junction had 6 bases not matched to a gene; V was cut back by 6 bases and J by 3 bases. CDR3 length: 16 residues. CDR1 is ENHRY, CDR2 SYGVKD, per germline. The chain's CDR3 is CAIRRTSGRAVYEQYF. Here the CDR3 DNA reads TGTGCCATCAGGCGGACTAGCGGGAGGGCGGTCTACGAGCAGTACTTC.

The rearrangement uses TRBV7-2 and TRBJ1-3; a weak D match, TRBD1 (6 bases). The CDR3 is 14 amino acids. V was clipped by 5 bases and J by 4 bases, with 12 bases between them. Germline V gene sequence: CDR1 SGHTA, CDR2 FQGNSA. CDR3 protein: CASSIQGWGNTIYF. The CDR3 coding sequence is TGTGCCAGCAGCATACAGGGCTGGGGAAACACCATATATTTT.

The chain is built from TRBV6-6 and TRBJ2-1; the D is unclear. CDR3 length: 13 amino acids. Germline lookup yields CDR1 MNHNY and CDR2 SVGAGI (reference sequence). Trimming stripped 7 bases from V and 6 bases from J, with 13 bases between. The CDR3 is CASTSQYTNEQFF. In DNA form, the CDR3 reads TGTGCCAGCACTTCGCAGTATACCAATGAGCAGTTCTTC.

The chain couples TRBV18 to TRBJ2-3; D is ambiguous. V was cut by 0 bases and J by 6 bases, with 16 bases left in between. The CDR3 has 16 amino acids. Germline loops: CDR1 KGHSH, CDR2 LQKENI. The CDR3 nucleotides are TGTGCCAGCTCACCACCGGGAAGGGTTGATGGGGATACGCAGTATTTT. Translated, it gives CASSPPGRVDGDTQYF.

This sequence joins TRBV5-6 and TRBJ1-2, with TRBD1 as a possible D gene (5 bases). The CDR3 spans 13 residues. Trimming left V 2 bases short and J 7 bases short, with 12 bases between. Germline lookup yields CDR1 SGHDT and CDR2 YYEEEE. The DNA for the CDR3 is TGTGCCAGCAGCTTACCAGGGACGGTTGGCTACACCTTC. Protein: CASSLPGTVGYTF.

This chain joins TRBV25-1 and TRBJ2-5, with 9 positions matching TRBD1. The trim removed 4 bases at V and 5 bases at J, leaving 14 bases unmatched. Germline V gene lookup returns CDR1 MGHDK and CDR2 SYGVNS. The CDR3 has 17 residues. CDR3 sequence: CASSAPTGTGLLETQYF. The CDR3 bases are TGTGCCAGCAGTGCCCCTACCGGGACAGGGCTTTTGGAGACCCAGTACTTC.

The gene calls are TRBV4-1 and TRBJ2-3; 9 nucleotides align to TRBD2. CDR1 and CDR2 from the germline V gene are MGHRA and YSYEKL. V lost 0 bases, J lost 3 bases, and 13 bases stayed unmatched. This CDR3 comprises 19 residues. The CDR3: CASSQEEAGGWSMTDTQYF. DNA for the CDR3: TGCGCCAGCAGCCAAGAAGAAGCGGGGGGTTGGAGTATGACAGATACGCAGTATTTT.

The chain recombines TRBV6-6 with TRBJ2-7, with 12 bases aligning to TRBD2. Losses at the gene ends were 4 bases for V and 4 bases for J; bases not matched to a gene: 5. CDR1 is MNHNY and CDR2 is SVGAGI in the germline V gene (reference sequence). This CDR3 has 15 amino acids. The CDR3 nucleotides read TGTGCCAGCAGTTTTTCTAGCGGGGGGGCGTACGAGCAGTACTTC. Translating it yields CASSFSSGGAYEQYF.

The chain carries TRBV4-2 and TRBJ2-5; 7 nucleotides align to TRBD1. In germline, CDR1 is LGHNA, CDR2 YNFKEQ. The CDR3 contains 15 residues. V gave up 3 bases and J gave up 1 base; unmatched junction bases: 5. CDR3 region: CASSHYWDSQETQYF. The CDR3 DNA sequence: TGTGCCAGCAGCCATTATTGGGACAGCCAAGAGACCCAGTACTTC.